This T cell receptor (beta chain) was identified during a study of blood T cell repertoires in COVID-19. For the study at large: In each case, the material was cDNA or gDNA derived from T cells, B-cell-depleted T cells, or PBMCs.

CDR3 length equals 13 residues. Germline CDR1 is MDHEN and CDR2 is SYDVKM. Deletions cut 2 bases from V and 3 bases from J, with 7 bases between. As processed by the authors: Amplification of reference gene primers provided the estimated nucleated cell counts. Sequencing was performed with immunoSEQ multiplex PCR; in TCRdb, only in-frame clones are kept and a portion is missing. The V and J calls and clone size come from that table; D and trimming were worked out from the DNA. The table includes roughly 100,000 clones, 65% to 90% detected once. This clonotype originated in an older man with acute or convalescent COVID-19. The sample comprised peripheral blood. The chain uses TRBV28 and TRBJ1-2; D gene ambiguous. The DNA of the CDR3 is TGTGCCAGCAGTTTACGGACTGACTATGGCTACACCTTC. This encodes CASSLRTDYGYTF.